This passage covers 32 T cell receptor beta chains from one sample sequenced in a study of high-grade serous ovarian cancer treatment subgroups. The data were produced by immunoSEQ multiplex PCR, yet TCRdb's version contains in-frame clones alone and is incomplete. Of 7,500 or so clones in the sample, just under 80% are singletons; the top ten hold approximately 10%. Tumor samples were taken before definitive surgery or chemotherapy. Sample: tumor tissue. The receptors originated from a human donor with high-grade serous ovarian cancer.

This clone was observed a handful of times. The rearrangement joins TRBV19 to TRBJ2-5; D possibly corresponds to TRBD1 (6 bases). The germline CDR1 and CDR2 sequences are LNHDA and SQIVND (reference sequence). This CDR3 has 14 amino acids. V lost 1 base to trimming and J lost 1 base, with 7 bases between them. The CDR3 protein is CASSIGRGQETQYF. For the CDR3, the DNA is TGTGCCAGTAGTATAGGCAGGGGCCAAGAGACCCAGTACTTC.

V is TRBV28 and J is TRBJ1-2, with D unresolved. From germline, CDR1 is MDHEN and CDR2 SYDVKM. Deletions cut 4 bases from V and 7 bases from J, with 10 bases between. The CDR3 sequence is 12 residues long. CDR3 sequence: CASSSAAGGYTF. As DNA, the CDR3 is TGTGCCAGCAGTTCGGCAGCGGGTGGCTACACCTTC.

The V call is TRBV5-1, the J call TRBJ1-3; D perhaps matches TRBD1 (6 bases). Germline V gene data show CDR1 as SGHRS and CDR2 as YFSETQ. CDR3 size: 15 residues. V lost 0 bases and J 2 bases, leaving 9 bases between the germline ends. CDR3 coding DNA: TGCGCCAGCAGCTTGGTCCCAGGGGCTGGAAACACCATATATTTT. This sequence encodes CASSLVPGAGNTIYF.

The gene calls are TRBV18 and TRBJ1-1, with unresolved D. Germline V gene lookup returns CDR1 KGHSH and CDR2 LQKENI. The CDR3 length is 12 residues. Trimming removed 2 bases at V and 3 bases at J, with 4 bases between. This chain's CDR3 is CASSPEHTEAFF. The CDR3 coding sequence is TGTGCCAGCTCACCAGAGCACACTGAAGCTTTCTTT.

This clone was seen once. CDR3 DNA sequence: TGTGCTAGTGGTTTGCCGCCCCCGGCCAGCGAGCAGTACTTC. This gives the protein CASGLPPPASEQYF. The chain couples TRBV12-5 to TRBJ2-5; D is unresolved. The DNA end lines up better with TRBJ2-7; the J call may be wrong. This CDR3 has 14 residues. Germline CDR1 reads LGHNT; CDR2 reads FRNRAP.

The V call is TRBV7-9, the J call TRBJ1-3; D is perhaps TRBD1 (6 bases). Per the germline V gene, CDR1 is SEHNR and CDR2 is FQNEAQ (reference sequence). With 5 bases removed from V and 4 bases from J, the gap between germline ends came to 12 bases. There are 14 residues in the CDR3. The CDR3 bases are TGTGCCAGCAGCCCAACGGGGGCGGGAAACACCATATATTTT. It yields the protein CASSPTGAGNTIYF.

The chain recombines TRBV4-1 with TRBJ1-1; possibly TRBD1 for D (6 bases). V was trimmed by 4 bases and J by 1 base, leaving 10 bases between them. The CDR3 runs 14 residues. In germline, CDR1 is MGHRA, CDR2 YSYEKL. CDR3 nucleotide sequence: TGCGCCAGCAGCCGATTGGACAGGAACACTGAAGCTTTCTTT. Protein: CASSRLDRNTEAFF.

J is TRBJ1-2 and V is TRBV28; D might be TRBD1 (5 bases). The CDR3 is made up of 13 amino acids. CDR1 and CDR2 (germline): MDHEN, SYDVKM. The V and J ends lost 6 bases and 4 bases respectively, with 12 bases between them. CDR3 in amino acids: CASRPPGTYGYTF. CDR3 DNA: TGTGCCAGCAGGCCTCCGGGGACCTATGGCTACACCTTC.

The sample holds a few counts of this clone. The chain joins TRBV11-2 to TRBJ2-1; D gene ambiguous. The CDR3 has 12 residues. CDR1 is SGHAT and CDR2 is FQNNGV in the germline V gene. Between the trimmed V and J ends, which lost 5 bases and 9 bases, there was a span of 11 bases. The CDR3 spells CASSLPSFEQFF. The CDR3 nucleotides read TGTGCCAGCAGCCTCCCGTCATTTGAGCAGTTCTTC.

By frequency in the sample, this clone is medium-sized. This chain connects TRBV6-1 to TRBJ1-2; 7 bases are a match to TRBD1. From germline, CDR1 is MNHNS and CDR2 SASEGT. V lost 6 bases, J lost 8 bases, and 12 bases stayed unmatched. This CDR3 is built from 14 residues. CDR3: CASRGSDRVGGYTF. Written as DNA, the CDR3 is TGTGCCAGCAGAGGAAGCGACAGGGTTGGCGGCTACACCTTC.

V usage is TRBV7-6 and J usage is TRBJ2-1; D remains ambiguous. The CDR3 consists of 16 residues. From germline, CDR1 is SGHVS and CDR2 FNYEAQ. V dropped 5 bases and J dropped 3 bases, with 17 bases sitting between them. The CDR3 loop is CASSLLTFSDYNEQFF. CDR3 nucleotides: TGTGCCAGCAGCCTTCTAACTTTTTCGGACTACAATGAGCAGTTCTTC.

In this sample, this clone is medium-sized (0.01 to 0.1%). The CDR3 DNA sequence: TGTGCCAGCAGTTACTACTCCAATGAGCAGTTCTTC. Translating gives CASSYYSNEQFF. V gene TRBV6-6 combines with J gene TRBJ2-1, with D unresolved. The V end was cut by 1 base, the J end by 6 bases, with 4 bases between. The CDR3 length is 12 residues. Germline CDR1 reads MNHNY; CDR2 reads SVGAGI (reference sequence).

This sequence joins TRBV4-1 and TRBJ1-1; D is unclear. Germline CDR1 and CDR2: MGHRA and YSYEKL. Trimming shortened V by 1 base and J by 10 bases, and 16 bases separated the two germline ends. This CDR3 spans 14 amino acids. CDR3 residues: CASSQGSTISGAFF. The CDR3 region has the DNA TGCGCCAGCAGCCAAGGCAGTACTATAAGCGGAGCTTTCTTT.

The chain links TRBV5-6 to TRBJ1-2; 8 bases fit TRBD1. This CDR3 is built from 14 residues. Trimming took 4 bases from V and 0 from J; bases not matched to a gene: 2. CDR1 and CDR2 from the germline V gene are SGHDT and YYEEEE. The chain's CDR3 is CASSPDRANYGYTF. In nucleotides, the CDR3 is TGTGCCAGCAGCCCGGACAGGGCTAACTATGGCTACACCTTC.

CDR3 coding DNA: TGTGCCAGCAGCTCATCCTACGAGCAGTACTTC. Translated, it gives CASSSSYEQYF. The chain combines TRBV5-4 with TRBJ2-7; D gene ambiguous. Germline V gene lookup returns CDR1 SGHNT and CDR2 YYREEE (reference sequence). The CDR3 sequence is 11 residues long. V lost 3 bases to trimming and J lost 1 base, with 2 bases between them.

The CDR3 DNA reads TGTGCCAGCAGCTTAGTCAATCAAGAGACCCAGTACTTC. Protein: CASSLVNQETQYF. This sequence joins TRBV7-7 and TRBJ2-5, with unresolved D. Germline CDR1 and CDR2: SSHAT and FNYEAQ (reference sequence). CDR3 size: 13 residues. Trimming shortened V by 1 base and J by 2 bases, and 5 bases separated the two germline ends.

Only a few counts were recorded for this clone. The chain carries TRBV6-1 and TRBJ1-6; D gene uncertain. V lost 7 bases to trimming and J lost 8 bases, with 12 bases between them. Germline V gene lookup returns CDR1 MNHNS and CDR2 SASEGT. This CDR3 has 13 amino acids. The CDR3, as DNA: TGTGCCAGCAAGGGCGGAGGATATTCACCCCTCCACTTT. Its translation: CASKGGGYSPLHF.

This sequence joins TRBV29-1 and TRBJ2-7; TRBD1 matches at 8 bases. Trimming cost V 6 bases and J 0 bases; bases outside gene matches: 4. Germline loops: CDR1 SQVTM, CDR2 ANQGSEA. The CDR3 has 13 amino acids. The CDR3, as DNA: TGCAGCGTGGGGACAGGTAGCTCCTACGAGCAGTACTTC. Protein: CSVGTGSSYEQYF.

CDR3 DNA sequence: TGCAGCGTTGAAGGGGGGGGCCTAGCGGGGATGACCCCAGAGACCCAGTACTTC. This codes for CSVEGGGLAGMTPETQYF. The chain combines TRBV29-1 with TRBJ2-5; 9 nucleotides align to TRBD2. V lost 1 base, J lost 4 bases, and 16 bases stayed unmatched. The CDR3 extends over 18 amino acids. Germline values: CDR1 SQVTM, CDR2 ANQGSEA.

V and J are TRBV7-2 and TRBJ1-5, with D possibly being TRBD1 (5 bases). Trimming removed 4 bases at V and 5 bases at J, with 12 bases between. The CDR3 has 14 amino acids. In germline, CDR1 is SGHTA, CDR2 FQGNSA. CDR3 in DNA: TGTGCCAGCAGCTCGGGGACTGCATATCAGCCCCAGCATTTT. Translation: CASSSGTAYQPQHF.

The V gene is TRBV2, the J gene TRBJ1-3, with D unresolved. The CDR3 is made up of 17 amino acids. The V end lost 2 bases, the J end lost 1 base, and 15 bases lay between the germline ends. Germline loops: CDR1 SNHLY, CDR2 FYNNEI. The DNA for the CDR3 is TGTGCCAGCAGTGAATCTCCCAAGCCCTATTCTGGAAACACCATATATTTT. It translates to CASSESPKPYSGNTIYF.

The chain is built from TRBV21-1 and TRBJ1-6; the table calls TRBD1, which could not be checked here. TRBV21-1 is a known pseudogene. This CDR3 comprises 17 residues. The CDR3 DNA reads TGTGCCAGCAGCGTACCATCCGACAGGGCGGATAATTCACCCCTCCACTTT. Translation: CASSVPSDRADNSPLHF.

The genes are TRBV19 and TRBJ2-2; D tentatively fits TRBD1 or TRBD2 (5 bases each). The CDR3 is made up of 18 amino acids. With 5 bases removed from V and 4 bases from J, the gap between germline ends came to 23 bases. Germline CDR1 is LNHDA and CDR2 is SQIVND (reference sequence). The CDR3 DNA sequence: TGTGCCAGTAGTGTCCCCGGGACCACAATCGGTGCCACCGGGGAGCTGTTTTTT. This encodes CASSVPGTTIGATGELFF.

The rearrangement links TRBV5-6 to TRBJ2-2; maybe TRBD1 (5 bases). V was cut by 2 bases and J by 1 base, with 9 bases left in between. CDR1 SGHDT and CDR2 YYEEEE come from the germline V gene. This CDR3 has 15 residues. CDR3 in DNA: TGTGCCAGCAGCTTCCGGACAAAGAACACCGGGGAGCTGTTTTTT. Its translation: CASSFRTKNTGELFF.

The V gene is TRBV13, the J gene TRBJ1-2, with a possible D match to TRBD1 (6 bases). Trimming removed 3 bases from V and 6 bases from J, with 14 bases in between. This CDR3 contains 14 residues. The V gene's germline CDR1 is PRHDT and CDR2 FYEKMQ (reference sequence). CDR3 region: CASSLGAAGDGYTF. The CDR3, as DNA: TGTGCCAGCAGCTTGGGGGCCGCCGGTGATGGCTACACCTTC.

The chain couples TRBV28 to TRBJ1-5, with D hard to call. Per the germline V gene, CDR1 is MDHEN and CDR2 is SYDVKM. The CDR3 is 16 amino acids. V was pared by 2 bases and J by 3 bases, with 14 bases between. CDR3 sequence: CASSLDLEPTNQPQHF. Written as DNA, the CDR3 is TGTGCCAGCAGTTTAGATTTAGAACCGACCAATCAGCCCCAGCATTTT.

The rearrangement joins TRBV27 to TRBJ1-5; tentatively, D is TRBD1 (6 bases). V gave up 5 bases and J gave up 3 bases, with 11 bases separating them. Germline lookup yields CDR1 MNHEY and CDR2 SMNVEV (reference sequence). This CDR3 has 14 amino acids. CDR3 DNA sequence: TGTGCCAGCAGTGCCGGACAGACCAATCAGCCCCAGCATTTT. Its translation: CASSAGQTNQPQHF.

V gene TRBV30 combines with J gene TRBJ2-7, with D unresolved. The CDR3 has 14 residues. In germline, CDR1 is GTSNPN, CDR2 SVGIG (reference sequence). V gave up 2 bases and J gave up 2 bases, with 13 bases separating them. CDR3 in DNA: TGTGCCTGGAGTATCCAGGCCGGTACCTACGAGCAGTACTTC. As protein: CAWSIQAGTYEQYF.

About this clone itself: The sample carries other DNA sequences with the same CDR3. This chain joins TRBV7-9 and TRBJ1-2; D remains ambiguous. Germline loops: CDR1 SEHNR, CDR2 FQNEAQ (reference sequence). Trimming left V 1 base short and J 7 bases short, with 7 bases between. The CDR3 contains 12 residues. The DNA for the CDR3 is TGTGCCAGCAGCTTAGGAACGGGTGGCTACACCTTC. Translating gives CASSLGTGGYTF. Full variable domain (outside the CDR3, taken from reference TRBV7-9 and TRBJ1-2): DTGVSQNPRHKITKRGQNVTFRCDPISEHNRLYWYRQTLGQGPEFLTYFQNEAQLEKSRLLSDRFSAERPKGSFSTLEIQRTEQGDSAMYLCASSLGTGGYTFGSGTRLTVV.

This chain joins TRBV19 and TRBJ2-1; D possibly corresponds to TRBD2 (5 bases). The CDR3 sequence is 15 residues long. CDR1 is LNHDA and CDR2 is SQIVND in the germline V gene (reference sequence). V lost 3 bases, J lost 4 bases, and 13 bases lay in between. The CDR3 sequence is CASSMDPSGYNEQFF. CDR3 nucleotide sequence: TGTGCCAGTAGTATGGATCCGAGCGGTTACAATGAGCAGTTCTTC.

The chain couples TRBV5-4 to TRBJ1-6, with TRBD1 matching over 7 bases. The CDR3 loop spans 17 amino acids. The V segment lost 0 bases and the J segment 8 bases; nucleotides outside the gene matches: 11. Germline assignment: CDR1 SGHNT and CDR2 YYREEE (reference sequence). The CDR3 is CASSLAGGRGLDSPLHF. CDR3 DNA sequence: TGTGCCAGCAGCTTGGCCGGCGGGAGGGGGCTGGATTCACCCCTCCACTTT.

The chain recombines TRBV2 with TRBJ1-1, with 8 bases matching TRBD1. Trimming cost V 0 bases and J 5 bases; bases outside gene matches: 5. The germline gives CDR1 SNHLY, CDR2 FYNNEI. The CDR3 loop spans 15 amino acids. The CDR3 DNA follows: TGTGCCAGCAGTGAAGCAACAGGGGGAGATACTGAAGCTTTCTTT. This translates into CASSEATGGDTEAFF.